These 8 T cell receptor beta chains were sequenced from one sample in a study of blood T cell repertoires in COVID-19. TCRdb's copy holds only in-frame clones and misses some; the assay was immunoSEQ multiplex PCR. In the table there are about 150,000 clones, approximately 80% of which are singletons. The specimen was peripheral blood. The receptors were gathered from a man between 60 and 75 years old with acute or convalescent COVID-19.

This clone was detected a few times. The chain links TRBV24-1 to TRBJ2-3; 7 bases match TRBD2. Germline V gene lookup returns CDR1 KGHDR and CDR2 SFDVKD. CDR3 length: 14 residues. The J segment lost 1 base and the V segment lost 6 bases, leaving 3 bases of the junction unmatched. Here the CDR3 DNA reads TGTGCCACCAGTCGGGGAGGGGGCACAGATACGCAGTATTTT. It yields the protein CATSRGGGTDTQYF.

The chain joins TRBV7-2 to TRBJ1-3, with D possibly matching TRBD1 (5 bases). Germline CDR1 reads SGHTA; CDR2 reads FQGNSA. CDR3 length: 16 residues. V was cut by 2 bases and J by 0 bases, with 11 bases left in between. Written as DNA, the CDR3 is TGTGCCAGCAGCTTAATTCAGGGATCCTCTGGAAACACCATATATTTT. It encodes CASSLIQGSSGNTIYF. Complete variable domain (other parts from reference TRBV7-2 and TRBJ1-3): GAGVSQSPSNKVTEKGKDVELRCDPISGHTALYWYRQSLGQGLEFLIYFQGNSAPDKSGLPSDRFSAERTGGSVSTLTIQRTQQEDSAVYLCASSLIQGSSGNTIYFGEGSWLTVV.

This clone appeared once. The chain joins TRBV6-5 to TRBJ1-4; 8 positions match TRBD1. The CDR3 runs 15 residues. V dropped 4 bases and J dropped 4; count of bases not matched to a gene: 5. Germline V gene sequence: CDR1 MNHEY, CDR2 SVGAGI. The CDR3 loop is CASSSSTGVNEKLFF. Here the CDR3 DNA reads TGTGCCAGCAGTTCCTCGACAGGGGTTAATGAAAAACTGTTTTTT.

V is TRBV6-5 and J is TRBJ2-7; TRBD1 matches 8 bases. CDR3 length equals 15 residues. Germline CDR1 reads MNHEY; CDR2 reads SVGAGI. V dropped 6 bases and J dropped 2; count of bases not matched to a gene: 9. The CDR3 bases are TGTGCCAGCAGATCACCGGGACAGGCAACCTACGAGCAGTACTTC. Translated, it gives CASRSPGQATYEQYF.

The CDR3: CASSQQGASSYEQYF. The CDR3 DNA follows: TGTGCCAGCAGCCAACAGGGGGCTAGCTCCTACGAGCAGTACTTC. V and J are TRBV7-9 and TRBJ2-7; 9 bases agree with TRBD1. The CDR3 is 15 amino acids. Trimming removed 5 bases from V and 0 bases from J; junction bases left unmatched: 5. Germline assignment: CDR1 SEHNR and CDR2 FQNEAQ (reference sequence).

The chain has TRBV10-3 and TRBJ1-2; D ambiguous. Germline loops: CDR1 ENHRY, CDR2 SYGVKD. The V gene lost 0 bases and the J gene lost 2 bases, with 4 bases spanning the gap. The CDR3 is made up of 13 amino acids. This chain's CDR3 is CAISESSNYGYTF. The CDR3 coding sequence is TGTGCCATCAGTGAGTCAAGCAACTATGGCTACACCTTC.

This chain links TRBV2 with TRBJ1-4; D might be TRBD1 (5 bases). The CDR3 consists of 16 residues. The germline V and J ends were trimmed by 1 base and 5 bases, with 14 bases remaining between them. Germline CDR1 is SNHLY and CDR2 is FYNNEI. CDR3: CASSEEPRAANEKLFF. The CDR3 bases are TGTGCCAGCAGTGAAGAACCCAGGGCCGCCAATGAAAAACTGTTTTTT.

The chain employs TRBV5-4 and TRBJ2-5, with D possibly matching TRBD2 (7 bases). The CDR3 runs 14 residues. Germline CDR1 reads SGHNT; CDR2 reads YYREEE (reference sequence). The V end was cut by 4 bases, the J end by 4 bases, with 14 bases between. The CDR3 coding sequence is TGTGCCAGCAGCGCGGGGGCGACGGGAGAGACCCAGTACTTC. It specifies CASSAGATGETQYF.